These 29 T cell receptor beta chains were sequenced from one sample in a study of cytomegalovirus exposure and HLA in healthy donors. Primers included in the PCR were 60 Vbeta and 13 Jbeta primers. Sequenced by immunoSEQ multiplex PCR; TCRdb stores in-frame clones only, minus some. Found here are 75,000 to 90,000 clones, roughly 77% of them singletons; the top ten hold 4% to 4.5%. Sequencing was done on a sample of PBMCs. Receptors originate from a man aged 55 to 70 in good health and CMV-seronegative.

The chain is built from TRBV4-1 and TRBJ1-5, with TRBD1 as a possible D gene (5 bases). V lost 0 bases, J lost 3 bases, and 6 bases lay in between. The V gene's germline CDR1 is MGHRA and CDR2 YSYEKL. The CDR3 is made up of 14 amino acids. The CDR3 here is CASSQDRANQPQHF. CDR3 coding DNA: TGCGCCAGCAGCCAAGACAGGGCCAATCAGCCCCAGCATTTT.

The V and J genes are TRBV9 and TRBJ1-2; tentative D call: TRBD1 (5 bases). The germline V gene has CDR1 SGDLS and CDR2 YYNGEE. Trimming cost V 0 bases and J 4 bases, with 7 bases left between them. CDR3 length: 13 amino acids. CDR3 sequence (DNA): TGTGCCAGCAGCGTAGCAGGGATCTATGGCTACACCTTC. Encoded protein: CASSVAGIYGYTF.

This clone was detected a few times. The chain links TRBV7-9 to TRBJ1-1; 8 positions agree with TRBD1. Per the germline V gene, CDR1 is SEHNR and CDR2 is FQNEAQ (reference sequence). V lost 6 bases to trimming and J lost 4 bases; unmatched junction nucleotides: 4. This CDR3 comprises 13 residues. The CDR3 reads CASRRGQGTEAFF. The DNA of the CDR3 is TGTGCCAGCAGACGCGGACAGGGCACTGAAGCTTTCTTT.

The sample holds a few counts of this clone. The J gene is TRBJ2-1, the V gene TRBV7-9; 9 nucleotides match TRBD2. Germline CDR1 SEHNR, CDR2 FQNEAQ (reference sequence). J gave up 4 bases and V 0 bases, and 1 base lay outside the gene matches. The CDR3 is 15 amino acids. Here the CDR3 DNA reads TGTGCCAGCAGCTTAGCGCGGGGGGGGTACAATGAGCAGTTCTTC. Translated, it gives CASSLARGGYNEQFF.

This clone appeared a few times. The chain is built from TRBV6-6 and TRBJ2-1; D remains unclear. The V end was cut by 8 bases, the J end by 10 bases, with 12 bases between. Germline loops: CDR1 MNHNY, CDR2 SVGAGI (reference sequence). This CDR3 is built from 11 residues. The CDR3 DNA is TGTGCCAGCGGCGTTGCGACAGAGCAGTTCTTC. Protein: CASGVATEQFF.

The V and J genes are TRBV7-3 and TRBJ2-3, with 9 nucleotides matching TRBD2. This CDR3 comprises 19 residues. The V segment lost 5 bases and the J segment 0 bases; nucleotides outside the gene matches: 15. The germline V gene encodes CDR1 SGHTA and CDR2 FQGTGA. The CDR3 DNA is TGTGCCAGCAGCCGCCGGTTAGCGGGGGAGCGAGCTAGCACAGATACGCAGTATTTT. Amino acid sequence: CASSRRLAGERASTDTQYF.

CDR3 in amino acids: CSGQGTDTQYF. CDR3 bases: TGCAGCGGACAGGGAACAGATACGCAGTATTTT. This chain connects TRBV29-1 to TRBJ2-3; TRBD1 aligns across 7 bases. Germline V gene lookup returns CDR1 SQVTM and CDR2 ANQGSEA. V lost 7 bases and J lost 3; bases outside the gene matches: 1. The CDR3 runs to 11 residues.

This clone was counted once. This chain connects TRBV5-6 to TRBJ2-3; TRBD2 might be the D (6 bases). V dropped 4 bases and J dropped 2 bases, with 14 bases sitting between them. In germline, CDR1 is SGHDT, CDR2 YYEEEE. CDR3 length equals 15 residues. This chain's CDR3 is CASSGDWGFTDTQYF. CDR3 in DNA: TGTGCCAGCAGCGGGGACTGGGGTTTCACAGATACGCAGTATTTT.

Points on this clone: A junction boundary mismatches the germline segment, possibly from a read error. The V and J genes are TRBV30 and TRBJ2-5; D call uncertain. Per germline, CDR1 GTSNPN and CDR2 SVGIG (reference sequence). The CDR3 runs 12 residues. The DNA for the CDR3 is TGTGCCTGGAGTGTATTACTTGGGCAGTCAGACTTC. Its protein product is CAWSVLLGQSDF.

The chain employs TRBV18 and TRBJ1-4, with TRBD1 matching over 8 bases. The CDR3 sequence is 14 residues long. V gave up 4 bases and J gave up 6 bases; unmatched junction bases: 4. Germline lookup yields CDR1 KGHSH and CDR2 LQKENI. The CDR3 is CASSLDRAYEKLFF. DNA of the CDR3: TGTGCCAGCTCACTGGACAGGGCGTATGAAAAACTGTTTTTT.

J is TRBJ2-1 and V is TRBV28, with unresolved D. Trimming took 3 bases from V and 6 from J, leaving 12 bases between them. The CDR3 contains 14 residues. Germline CDR1 and CDR2: MDHEN and SYDVKM. The CDR3 reads CASSFVDTANEQFF. CDR3 in DNA: TGTGCCAGCAGTTTCGTTGACACCGCCAATGAGCAGTTCTTC.

This clone was seen only a few times. The chain employs TRBV5-8 and TRBJ2-4, with TRBD2 matching 14 bases. Trimming took 0 bases from V and 4 from J; bases not matched to a gene: 3. Germline CDR1 is SGHTS and CDR2 is YDEGEE. There are 17 residues in the CDR3. CDR3 residues: CASSLERTSGGKNIQYF. DNA of the CDR3: TGTGCCAGCAGCTTGGAGCGGACTAGCGGGGGGAAAAACATTCAGTACTTC.

Ten or more counts support this clone. Other DNA sequences in this specimen translate into the identical CDR3. The rearrangement joins TRBV19 to TRBJ1-1; no firm D call. Germline-derived CDR1 and CDR2 are LNHDA and SQIVND (reference sequence). V shed 1 base and J shed 2 bases, with 5 bases lying between them. The CDR3 extends over 13 amino acids. The CDR3 region has the DNA TGTGCCAGTAGTATAGGCACAAACACTGAAGCTTTCTTT. It codes for CASSIGTNTEAFF.

This chain joins TRBV5-5 and TRBJ2-1, with TRBD1 identical over 7 bases. This CDR3 region has 14 residues. Germline loops: CDR1 SGHKS, CDR2 YYEKEE (reference sequence). Trimming took 4 bases from V and 5 from J; bases not matched to a gene: 6. The CDR3 DNA reads TGTGCCAGCAGCCCGCCGGGGACAGACAATGAGCAGTTCTTC. Amino acids: CASSPPGTDNEQFF.

The V and J genes are TRBV9 and TRBJ2-3; 14 nucleotides agree with TRBD2. The CDR3 consists of 19 residues. The junction had 11 bases not matched to a gene; V was cut back by 3 bases and J by 2 bases. Per the germline V gene, CDR1 is SGDLS and CDR2 is YYNGEE. This CDR3 reads CASSGSRLAGGLFTDTQYF. CDR3 coding DNA: TGTGCCAGCAGCGGGTCTCGACTAGCGGGGGGGCTCTTCACAGATACGCAGTATTTT.

In regard to this clone: The same CDR3 also results from other DNA sequences found in this sample. The V gene is TRBV4-2, the J gene TRBJ1-1; D not resolved. V lost 1 base, J lost 3 bases, and 9 bases lay in between. Germline lookup yields CDR1 LGHNA and CDR2 YNFKEQ. This CDR3 is built from 14 residues. CDR3 nucleotides: TGTGCCAGCAGCCAAGTTTCCGGAGACACTGAAGCTTTCTTT. Encoded protein: CASSQVSGDTEAFF.

In this sample, this clone turned up a few times. This sequence joins TRBV5-1 and TRBJ2-3; 8 bases align to TRBD1. Germline CDR1 and CDR2: SGHRS and YFSETQ. The ends lost 4 bases at V and 4 bases at J; junction bases unmatched: 11. This CDR3 is built from 16 residues. CDR3 sequence: CASSNGGQGMADTQYF. Written as DNA, the CDR3 is TGCGCCAGCAGCAACGGCGGACAGGGTATGGCAGATACGCAGTATTTT.

The V and J genes are TRBV15 and TRBJ1-1; no clear D gene. The germline V and J ends were trimmed by 8 bases and 1 base, with 11 bases remaining between them. CDR1 is LNHNV, CDR2 YYDKDF, per germline (reference sequence). The CDR3 loop spans 13 amino acids. The CDR3 here is CATGRSSNTEAFF. DNA of the CDR3: TGTGCCACCGGTCGGTCGTCGAACACTGAAGCTTTCTTT.

This chain connects TRBV6-5 to TRBJ2-5; TRBD2 matches 8 bases. Germline CDR1 is MNHEY and CDR2 is SVGAGI. This CDR3 comprises 16 residues. The junction had 16 bases not matched to a gene; V was cut back by 4 bases and J by 9 bases. Here the CDR3 DNA reads TGTGCCAGCAGTTCTGGGCGGGGGGCTCTTAAGTCGGCCCAGTACTTC. It is translated as CASSSGRGALKSAQYF.

This clone was found many times. V usage is TRBV7-8 and J usage is TRBJ1-2, with D possibly being TRBD1 (5 bases). The CDR3 has 15 amino acids. Looked up from germline, CDR1 is SGHVS and CDR2 is FQNEAQ. V lost 1 base, J lost 0 bases, and 9 bases lay in between. The CDR3 is CASSLEGVANYGYTF. CDR3 DNA sequence: TGTGCCAGCAGCTTAGAAGGGGTAGCTAACTATGGCTACACCTTC.

The V and J genes are TRBV29-1 and TRBJ2-5; TRBD1 matches 7 bases. The V segment lost 1 base and the J segment 4 bases; nucleotides outside the gene matches: 9. The length of the CDR3 is 15 residues. Germline lookup yields CDR1 SQVTM and CDR2 ANQGSEA. CDR3 sequence (DNA): TGCAGCGTTGAAGTAGGGGCAGGGGGATCAGAGACCCAGTACTTC. Protein sequence: CSVEVGAGGSETQYF.

The gene calls are TRBV5-1 and TRBJ1-1, with 7 nucleotides matching TRBD1. V trimming: 1 base; J trimming: 2 bases; junction bases outside the gene matches: 2. The length of the CDR3 is 14 residues. Germline-derived CDR1 and CDR2 are SGHRS and YFSETQ. The CDR3 loop is CASSLRGLNTEAFF. CDR3 nucleotides: TGCGCCAGCAGCTTGAGGGGGCTTAACACTGAAGCTTTCTTT.

This clone was observed a handful of times. The chain employs TRBV4-2 and TRBJ1-1, with D possibly being TRBD1 (6 bases). The CDR3 is made up of 13 amino acids. Germline V CDR1 and CDR2: LGHNA, YNFKEQ. The V gene lost 7 bases and the J gene lost 1 base, with 10 bases spanning the gap. The CDR3 bases are TGTGCCAGCAAAACGACAGGGAACACTGAAGCTTTCTTT. Its protein is CASKTTGNTEAFF.

The chain couples TRBV5-1 to TRBJ1-2, with 9 bases fitting TRBD1. The CDR3 sequence is 15 residues long. The germline V gene has CDR1 SGHRS and CDR2 YFSETQ. With V trimmed by 4 bases and J by 8 bases, 12 bases remained unmatched. CDR3 sequence: CASSQTGGNLGGYTF. The CDR3 DNA reads as TGCGCCAGCAGCCAGACAGGGGGAAATTTGGGAGGCTACACCTTC.

The rearrangement uses TRBV7-2 and TRBJ2-2, with a possible D match to TRBD1 (5 bases). The germline V and J ends were trimmed by 3 bases and 6 bases, with 8 bases remaining between them. Germline V gene sequence: CDR1 SGHTA, CDR2 FQGNSA. The CDR3 is made up of 13 amino acids. The CDR3 loop is CASSFRVSGELFF. CDR3 bases: TGTGCCAGCAGCTTCAGGGTATCCGGGGAGCTGTTTTTT.

CDR3 nucleotide sequence: TGCAGCGTAACAGGGCCGAACACTGAAGCTTTCTTT. This gives the protein CSVTGPNTEAFF. V gene TRBV29-1 combines with J gene TRBJ1-1, with D perhaps matching TRBD1 (6 bases). V gave up 6 bases and J gave up 1 base, with 9 bases separating them. CDR3 size: 12 residues. Looked up from germline, CDR1 is SQVTM and CDR2 is ANQGSEA.

The chain uses TRBV18 and TRBJ1-5; 11 nucleotides align to TRBD1. This CDR3 region has 16 residues. V was clipped by 3 bases and J by 1 base; unmatched bases: 2. CDR1 is KGHSH, CDR2 LQKENI, per germline. The CDR3 protein is CASSPGDRGSNQPQHF. The CDR3 nucleotides are TGTGCCAGCTCACCTGGGGACAGGGGGAGCAATCAGCCCCAGCATTTT. Full variable domain (outside the CDR3, taken from reference TRBV18 and TRBJ1-5): NAGVMQNPRHLVRRRGQEARLRCSPMKGHSHVYWYRQLPEEGLKFMVYLQKENIIDESGMPKERFSAEFPKEGPSILRIQQVVRGDSAAYFCASSPGDRGSNQPQHFGDGTRLSIL.

The rearrangement uses TRBV25-1 and TRBJ2-2; D ambiguous. This CDR3 contains 13 residues. Germline V CDR1 and CDR2: MGHDK, SYGVNS. The germline V and J ends were trimmed by 0 bases and 9 bases, with 8 bases remaining between them. The CDR3 protein is CASSEYKHRELFF. Written as DNA, the CDR3 is TGTGCCAGCAGTGAATATAAACACAGGGAGCTGTTTTTT.

The chain carries TRBV5-1 and TRBJ2-5, with a possible D match to TRBD2 (6 bases). Germline V gene sequence: CDR1 SGHRS, CDR2 YFSETQ. The V end was cut by 0 bases, the J end by 4 bases, with 10 bases between. This CDR3 comprises 14 residues. The CDR3 nucleotides read TGCGCCAGCAGCTTGGAATGGAGGGGAGAGACCCAGTACTTC. The encoded protein is CASSLEWRGETQYF.